One and the same sample provided the 4 T cell receptor beta chains below, sequenced in a study of T cells of healthy individuals. TCRdb processed the 5' RACE reads anew with MiXCR; each CDR3 protein has one entry. The repertoire consists of 60,000 to 80,000 distinct CDR3 sequences, with roughly 17% occurring once and the leading ten covering around 4.5%. These receptors were taken from a human donor in good health.

At least ten counts were recorded for this clonotype. The chain recombines TRBV6-5 with TRBJ2-7, with TRBD2 matching over 7 bases. Germline V gene data show CDR1 as MNHEY and CDR2 as SVGAGI. The CDR3 has 13 amino acids. Losses at the gene ends were 7 bases for V and 6 bases for J; bases not matched to a gene: 9. This CDR3 reads CASTPAGRGEQYF. CDR3 bases: TGTGCCAGCACTCCAGCGGGGAGAGGCGAGCAGTACTTC.

This clonotype was counted at least ten times. The chain is built from TRBV30 and TRBJ1-2; D is perhaps TRBD1 (5 bases). In germline, CDR1 is GTSNPN, CDR2 SVGIG (reference sequence). Trimming stripped 0 bases from V and 8 bases from J, with 16 bases between. The CDR3 consists of 14 residues. The CDR3 DNA reads as TGTGCCTGGAGTGTGGGGGGACTCCAGAGAGGCTACACCTTC. Amino acids: CAWSVGGLQRGYTF.

The chain recombines TRBV12-3 or TRBV12-4 with TRBJ2-7; D unclear. The CDR3 length is 12 residues. V shed 5 bases and J shed 2 bases, with 7 bases lying between them. The CDR3 region has the DNA TGTGCCAGCAGTATCGTCCCCTACGAGCAGTACTTC. It is translated as CASSIVPYEQYF.

V is TRBV7-9 and J is TRBJ2-2; 14 nucleotides agree with TRBD2. J gave up 7 bases and V 2 bases, and 3 bases lay outside the gene matches. The CDR3 covers 16 residues. Germline V gene lookup returns CDR1 SEHNR and CDR2 FQNEAQ (reference sequence). This CDR3 is CASSLTGLAGDGELFF. In DNA form, the CDR3 reads TGTGCCAGCAGCTTAACGGGACTAGCGGGAGACGGGGAGCTGTTTTTT.